The clone carrying this TCR beta chain was picked up a small number of times. TCRdb processed the RT-PCR reads anew with MiXCR; each CDR3 protein has one entry. The profile shows 300,000 to 350,000 distinct CDR3 sequences, less than 25% of them singletons. This specimen comes from a study of response to subunit inactivated influenza vaccine. The CDR3 length is 19 residues. The ends were cut back, 5 bases at V and 4 bases at J, with 27 bases in the middle. Germline values: CDR1 LNHDA, CDR2 SQIVND (reference sequence). This specimen was PBMCs from blood, taken approximately 20 months after vaccination. The TCR originated in a man between 45 and 75 years old who received an inactivated influenza vaccine. The V call is TRBV19, the J call TRBJ1-5; perhaps TRBD1 as D (5 bases). The CDR3 is CASSPPGLDIFTGNQPQHF. Here the CDR3 DNA reads TGTGCCAGTAGTCCCCCGGGACTGGACATTTTTACCGGTAATCAGCCCCAGCATTTT.